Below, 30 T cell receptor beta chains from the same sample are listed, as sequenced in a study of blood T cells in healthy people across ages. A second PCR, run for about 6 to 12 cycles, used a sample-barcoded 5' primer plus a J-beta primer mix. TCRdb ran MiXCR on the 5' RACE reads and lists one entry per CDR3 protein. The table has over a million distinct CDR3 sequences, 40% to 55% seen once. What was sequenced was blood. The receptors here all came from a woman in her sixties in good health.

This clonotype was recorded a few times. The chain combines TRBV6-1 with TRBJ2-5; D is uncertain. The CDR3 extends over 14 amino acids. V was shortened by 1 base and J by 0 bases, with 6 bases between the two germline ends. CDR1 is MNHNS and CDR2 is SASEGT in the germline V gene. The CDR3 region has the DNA TGTGCCAGCAGTGAAGGACGGTACCAAGAGACCCAGTACTTC. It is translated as CASSEGRYQETQYF.

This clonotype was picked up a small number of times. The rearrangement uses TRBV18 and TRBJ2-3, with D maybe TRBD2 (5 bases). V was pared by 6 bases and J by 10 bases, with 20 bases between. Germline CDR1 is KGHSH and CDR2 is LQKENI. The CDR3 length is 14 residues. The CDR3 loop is CASSPNGLIGAQYF. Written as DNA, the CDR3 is TGTGCCAGCTCGCCGAACGGACTTATCGGGGCGCAGTATTTT.

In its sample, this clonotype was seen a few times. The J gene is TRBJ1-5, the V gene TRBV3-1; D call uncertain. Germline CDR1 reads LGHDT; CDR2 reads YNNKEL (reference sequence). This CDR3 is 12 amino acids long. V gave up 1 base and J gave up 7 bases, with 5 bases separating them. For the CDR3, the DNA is TGTGCCAGCAGCCAAGGAAAACAGCCCCAGCATTTT. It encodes CASSQGKQPQHF.

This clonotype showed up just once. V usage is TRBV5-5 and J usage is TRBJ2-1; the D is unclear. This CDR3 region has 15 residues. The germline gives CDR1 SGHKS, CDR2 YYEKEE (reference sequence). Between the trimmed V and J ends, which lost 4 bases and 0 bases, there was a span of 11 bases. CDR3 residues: CASSAGPPSYNEQFF. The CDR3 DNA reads TGTGCCAGCAGCGCCGGTCCACCCTCCTACAATGAGCAGTTCTTC.

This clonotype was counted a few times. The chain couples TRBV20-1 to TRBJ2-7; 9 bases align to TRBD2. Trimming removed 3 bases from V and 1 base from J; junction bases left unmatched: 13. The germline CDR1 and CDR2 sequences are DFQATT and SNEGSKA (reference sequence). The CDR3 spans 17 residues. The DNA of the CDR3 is TGCAGTGCTAGTATAGAGAGGGGGCTAGCGGGATCCTACGAGCAGTACTTC. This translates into CSASIERGLAGSYEQYF.

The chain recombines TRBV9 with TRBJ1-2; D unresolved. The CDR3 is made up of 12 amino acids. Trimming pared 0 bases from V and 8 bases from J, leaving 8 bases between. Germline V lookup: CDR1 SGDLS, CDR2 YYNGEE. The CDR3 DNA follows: TGTGCCAGCAGCGTAGCGACAAGAGGCTACACCTTC. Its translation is CASSVATRGYTF.

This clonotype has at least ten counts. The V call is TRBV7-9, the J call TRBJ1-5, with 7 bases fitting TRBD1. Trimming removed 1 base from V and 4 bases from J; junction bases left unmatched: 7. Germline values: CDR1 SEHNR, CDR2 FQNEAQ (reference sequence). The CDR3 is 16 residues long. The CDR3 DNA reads TGTGCCAGCAGCTTAGAGGGGGCGAAATCGAATCAGCCCCAGCATTTT. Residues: CASSLEGAKSNQPQHF.

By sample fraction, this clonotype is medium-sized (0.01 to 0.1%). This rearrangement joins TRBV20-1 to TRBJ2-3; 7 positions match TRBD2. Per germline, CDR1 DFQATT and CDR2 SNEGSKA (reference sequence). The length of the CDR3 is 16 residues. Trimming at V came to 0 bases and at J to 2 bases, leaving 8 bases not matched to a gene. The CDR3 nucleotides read TGCAGTGCTAGAGATCCGTGGCGGGAGCACACAGATACGCAGTATTTT. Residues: CSARDPWREHTDTQYF.

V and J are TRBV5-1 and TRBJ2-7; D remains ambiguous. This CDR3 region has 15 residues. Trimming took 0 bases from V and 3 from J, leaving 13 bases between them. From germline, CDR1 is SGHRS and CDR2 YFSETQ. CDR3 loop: CASSLGWPGNYEQYF. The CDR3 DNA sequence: TGCGCCAGCAGCTTGGGATGGCCGGGCAACTACGAGCAGTACTTC. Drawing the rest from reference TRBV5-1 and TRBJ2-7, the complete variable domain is KAGVTQTPRYLIKTRGQQVTLSCSPISGHRSVSWYQQTPGQGLQFLFEYFSETQRNKGNFPGRFSGRQFSNSRSEMNVSTLELGDSALYLCASSLGWPGNYEQYFGPGTRLTVT.

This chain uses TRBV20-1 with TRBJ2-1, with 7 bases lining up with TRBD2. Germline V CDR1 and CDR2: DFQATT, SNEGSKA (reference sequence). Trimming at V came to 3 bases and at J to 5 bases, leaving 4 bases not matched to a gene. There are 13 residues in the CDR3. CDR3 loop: CSASREANNEQFF. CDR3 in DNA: TGCAGTGCTAGTCGGGAGGCTAACAATGAGCAGTTCTTC.

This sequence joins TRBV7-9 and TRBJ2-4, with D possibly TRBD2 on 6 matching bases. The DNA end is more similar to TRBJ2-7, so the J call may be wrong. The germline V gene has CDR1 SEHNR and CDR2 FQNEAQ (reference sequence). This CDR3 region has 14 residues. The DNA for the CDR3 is TGTGCCAGCAGCCCCCGGAGGGCCCCCTACGAGCAGTACTTC. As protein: CASSPRRAPYEQYF.

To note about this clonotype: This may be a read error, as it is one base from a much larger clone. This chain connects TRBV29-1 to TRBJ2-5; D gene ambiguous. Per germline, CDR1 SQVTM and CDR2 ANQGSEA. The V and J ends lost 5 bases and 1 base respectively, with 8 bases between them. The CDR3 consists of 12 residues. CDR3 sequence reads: CSVRHLQETQYF. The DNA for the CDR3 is TGCAGCGTTAGACACCTCCAAGAGACCCAGTACTTC.

The CDR3 sequence: CAIGDGHSGANVLTF. CDR3 sequence (DNA): TGTGCCATCGGAGACGGACACTCTGGGGCCAACGTCCTGACTTTC. The rearrangement joins TRBV10-3 to TRBJ2-6, with a possible D match to TRBD1 (5 bases). CDR3 length: 15 residues. Germline V gene lookup returns CDR1 ENHRY and CDR2 SYGVKD. V was pared by 8 bases and J by 0 bases, with 11 bases between.

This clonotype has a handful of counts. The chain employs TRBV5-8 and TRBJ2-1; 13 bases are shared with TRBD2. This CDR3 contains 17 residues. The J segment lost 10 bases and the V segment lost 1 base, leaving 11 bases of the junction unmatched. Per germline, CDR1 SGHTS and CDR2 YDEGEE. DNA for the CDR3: TGTGCCAGCAGCTTGCAGCTGACTAGCGGGAGGTCTCGGGAGCAGTTCTTC. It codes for CASSLQLTSGRSREQFF.

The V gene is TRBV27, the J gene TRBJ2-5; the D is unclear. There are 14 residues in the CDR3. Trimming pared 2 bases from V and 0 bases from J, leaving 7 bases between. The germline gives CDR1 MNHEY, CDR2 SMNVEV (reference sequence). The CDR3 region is CASSLAPYQETQYF. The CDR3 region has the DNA TGTGCCAGCAGTTTAGCCCCGTACCAAGAGACCCAGTACTTC.

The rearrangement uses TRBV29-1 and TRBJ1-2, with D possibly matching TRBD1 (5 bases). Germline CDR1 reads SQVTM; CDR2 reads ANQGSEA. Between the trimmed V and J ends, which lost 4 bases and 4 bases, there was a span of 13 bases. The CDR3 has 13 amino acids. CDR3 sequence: CSVVPRARYGYTF. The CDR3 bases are TGCAGCGTTGTTCCCAGGGCGCGCTATGGCTACACCTTC.

The CDR3 is CAISESLQGNTEAFF. The DNA of the CDR3 is TGTGCCATCAGTGAGTCGCTACAGGGGAACACTGAAGCTTTCTTT. The rearrangement joins TRBV10-3 to TRBJ1-1, with D maybe TRBD1 (6 bases). V lost 0 bases to trimming and J lost 1 base, with 9 bases between them. Germline V gene data show CDR1 as ENHRY and CDR2 as SYGVKD. This CDR3 has 15 residues.

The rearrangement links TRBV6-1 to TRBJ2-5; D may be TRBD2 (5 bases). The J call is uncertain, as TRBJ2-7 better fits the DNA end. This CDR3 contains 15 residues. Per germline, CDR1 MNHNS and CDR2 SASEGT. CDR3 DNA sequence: TGTGCCAGCACTCACACCGGGATTAGTAAGCACGAGCAGTACTTC. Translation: CASTHTGISKHEQYF.

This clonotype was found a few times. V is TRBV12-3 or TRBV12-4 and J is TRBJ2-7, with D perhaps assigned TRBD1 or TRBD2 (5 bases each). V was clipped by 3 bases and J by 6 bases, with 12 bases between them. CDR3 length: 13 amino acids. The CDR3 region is CASSFRDVREQYF. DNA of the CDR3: TGTGCCAGCAGTTTCCGGGACGTTCGCGAGCAGTACTTC.

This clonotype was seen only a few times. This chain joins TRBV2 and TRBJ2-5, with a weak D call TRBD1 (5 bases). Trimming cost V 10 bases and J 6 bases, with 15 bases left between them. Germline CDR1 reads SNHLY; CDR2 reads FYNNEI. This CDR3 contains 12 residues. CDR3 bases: TGTGCCACCAAGACAGCTACAAAGACCCAGTACTTC. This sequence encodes CATKTATKTQYF.

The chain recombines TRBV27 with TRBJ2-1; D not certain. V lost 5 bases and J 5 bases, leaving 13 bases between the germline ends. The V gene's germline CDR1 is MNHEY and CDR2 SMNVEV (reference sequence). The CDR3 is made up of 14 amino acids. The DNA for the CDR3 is TGTGCCAGCAGTGCGTTAGGAGTAAACAATGAGCAGTTCTTC. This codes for CASSALGVNNEQFF.

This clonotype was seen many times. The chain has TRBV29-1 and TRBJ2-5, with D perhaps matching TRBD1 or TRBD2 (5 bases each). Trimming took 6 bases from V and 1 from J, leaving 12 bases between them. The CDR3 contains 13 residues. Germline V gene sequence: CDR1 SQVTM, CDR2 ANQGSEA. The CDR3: CSVNRGTQETQYF. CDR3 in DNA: TGCAGCGTGAACAGAGGGACCCAAGAGACCCAGTACTTC.

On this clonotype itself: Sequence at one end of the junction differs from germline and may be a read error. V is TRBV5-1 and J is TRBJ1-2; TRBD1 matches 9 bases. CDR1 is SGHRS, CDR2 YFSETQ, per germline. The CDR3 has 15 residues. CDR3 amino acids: CASSLAGGQGHGYIF. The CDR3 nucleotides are TGCGCCAGCAGCTTGGCCGGAGGACAGGGGCACGGCTACATCTTC.

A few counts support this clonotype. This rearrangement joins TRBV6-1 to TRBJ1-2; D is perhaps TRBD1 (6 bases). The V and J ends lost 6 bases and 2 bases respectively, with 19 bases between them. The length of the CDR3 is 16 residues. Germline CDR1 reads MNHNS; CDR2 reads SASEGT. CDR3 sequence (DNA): TGTGCCAGCAGCGCGTGGGGGCAGGGGATCAACTATGGCTACACCTTC. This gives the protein CASSAWGQGINYGYTF.

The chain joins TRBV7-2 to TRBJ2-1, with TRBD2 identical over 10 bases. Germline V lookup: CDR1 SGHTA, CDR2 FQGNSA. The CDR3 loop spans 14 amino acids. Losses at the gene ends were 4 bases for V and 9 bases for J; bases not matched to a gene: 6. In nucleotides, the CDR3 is TGTGCCAGCAGCTCTAGCGGGAGTATTGGTGAGCAGTTCTTC. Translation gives CASSSSGSIGEQFF.

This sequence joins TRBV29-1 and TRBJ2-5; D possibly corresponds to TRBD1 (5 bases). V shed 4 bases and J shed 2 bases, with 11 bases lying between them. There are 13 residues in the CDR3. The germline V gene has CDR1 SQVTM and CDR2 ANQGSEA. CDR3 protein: CSVAQGVQETQYF. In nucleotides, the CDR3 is TGCAGCGTTGCCCAGGGCGTTCAAGAGACCCAGTACTTC. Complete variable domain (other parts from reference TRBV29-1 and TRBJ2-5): SAVISQKPSRDICQRGTSLTIQCQVDSQVTMMFWYRQQPGQSLTLIATANQGSEATYESGFVIDKFPISRPNLTFSTLTVSNMSPEDSSIYLCSVAQGVQETQYFGPGTRLLVL.

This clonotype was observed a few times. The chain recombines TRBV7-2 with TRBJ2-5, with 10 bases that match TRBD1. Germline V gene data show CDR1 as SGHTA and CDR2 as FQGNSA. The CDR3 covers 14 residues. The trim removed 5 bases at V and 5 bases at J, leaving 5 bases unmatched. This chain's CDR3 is CASSLGQGEETQYF. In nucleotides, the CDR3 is TGTGCCAGCAGCCTCGGACAGGGGGAGGAGACCCAGTACTTC.

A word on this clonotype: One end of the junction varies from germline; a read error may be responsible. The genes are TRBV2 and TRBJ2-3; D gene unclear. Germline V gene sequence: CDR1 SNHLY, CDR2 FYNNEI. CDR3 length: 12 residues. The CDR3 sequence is CTSTQSTDTQYF. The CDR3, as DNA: TGTACCAGCACACAAAGCACAGATACGCAGTATTTT.

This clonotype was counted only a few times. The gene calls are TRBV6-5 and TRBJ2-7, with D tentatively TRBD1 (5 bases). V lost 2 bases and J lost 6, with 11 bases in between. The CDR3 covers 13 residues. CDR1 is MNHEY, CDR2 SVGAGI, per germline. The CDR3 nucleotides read TGTGCCAGCAGTTACCTTCAGGGTGGCGAGCAGTACTTC. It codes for CASSYLQGGEQYF.

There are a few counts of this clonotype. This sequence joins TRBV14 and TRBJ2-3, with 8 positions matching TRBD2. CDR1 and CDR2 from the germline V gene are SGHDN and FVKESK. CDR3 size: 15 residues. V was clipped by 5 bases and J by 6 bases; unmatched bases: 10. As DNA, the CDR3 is TGTGCCAGCAGCTTAGCGGGGCAGCTAAGGGATACGCAGTATTTT. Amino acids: CASSLAGQLRDTQYF. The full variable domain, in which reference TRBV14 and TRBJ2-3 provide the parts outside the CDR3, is EAGVTQFPSHSVIEKGQTVTLRCDPISGHDNLYWYRRVMGKEIKFLLHFVKESKQDESGMPNNRFLAERTGGTYSTLKVQPAELEDSGVYFCASSLAGQLRDTQYFGPGTRLTVL.